This is a list of T cell receptor beta chains from one sample in a study of shared clonotypes between healthy human individuals. Sequenced by immunoSEQ multiplex PCR; TCRdb stores in-frame clones only, minus some. Found here are 2,500,000 or so clones, around 90% of them singletons; the top ten hold about 0.13%. The sequencing input was naive CD4+ T cells sorted from blood. These TCRs come from a man between 18 and 35 years old in good health. Both conserved end residues are trimmed from each CDR3.

J gene: TRBJ1-4; V gene: TRBV30; CDR3 protein: AWSVLDEKLF
J gene: TRBJ2-5; V gene: TRBV6-1; CDR3 protein: ASSWTGLQETQY
J gene: TRBJ1-2; V gene: TRBV9; CDR3 protein: ASSVGGVANYGYT
J gene: TRBJ2-5; V gene: TRBV5-1; CDR3 protein: ASSLAPGQNKETQY
J gene: TRBJ2-1; V gene: TRBV2; CDR3 protein: AGAGYNEQF
J gene: TRBJ2-1; V gene: TRBV5-4; CDR3 protein: ASGYQDNNEQF
J gene: TRBJ1-2; V gene: TRBV30; CDR3 protein: AWNPGQSYGYT
J gene: TRBJ2-3; V gene: TRBV7-9; CDR3 protein: ASSSNPGLAADTQY
J gene: TRBJ2-7; V gene: TRBV6-6; CDR3 protein: ASRATSGGSYEQY
J gene: TRBJ2-1; V gene: TRBV28; CDR3 protein: ASSGTVGAYNEQF
J gene: TRBJ2-7; V gene: TRBV6-6; CDR3 protein: ASRQPGQGYEQY
J gene: TRBJ2-5; V gene: TRBV5-4; CDR3 protein: ASSLGLQGLISQETQY
J gene: TRBJ2-7; V gene: TRBV7-2; CDR3 protein: ASSLGGISYEQY
J gene: TRBJ2-7; V gene: TRBV6-5; CDR3 protein: ASSRSGPTYEQY
J gene: TRBJ1-1; V gene: TRBV6-1; CDR3 protein: ASSGTEQGGGTEAF
J gene: TRBJ2-7; V gene: TRBV13; CDR3 protein: ASSFPKFLGSEQY
J gene: .; V gene: TRBV28; CDR3 protein: ASSLLTGQGPRSYEQY
J gene: TRBJ2-2; V gene: TRBV5-1; CDR3 protein: ASSLVGGELF
J gene: TRBJ2-1; V gene: TRBV19; CDR3 protein: ASSKLPGQGNNEQF
J gene: TRBJ2-7; V gene: TRBV6-5; CDR3 protein: ASSSLSGYEQY
J gene: TRBJ2-7; V gene: TRBV5-1; CDR3 protein: ASSLTGGIRNEQY
J gene: TRBJ1-2; V gene: TRBV6-6; CDR3 protein: ASITQGRFGGYGYT
J gene: TRBJ2-6; V gene: TRBV9; CDR3 protein: ASSQDSGANVLT
J gene: TRBJ2-7; V gene: TRBV5-1; CDR3 protein: ASSLIGSPWDEQY
J gene: TRBJ2-7; V gene: TRBV27; CDR3 protein: ASSLLGGSYEQY
J gene: TRBJ1-4; V gene: TRBV5-1; CDR3 protein: ASRPVADNEKLF
J gene: TRBJ2-3; V gene: TRBV25-1; CDR3 protein: ASSDLAGDRNTQY
J gene: TRBJ1-6; V gene: TRBV9; CDR3 protein: ASSVGRTLNNSPLH
J gene: TRBJ1-4; V gene: TRBV6-6; CDR3 protein: ASMTLGGLF
J gene: TRBJ2-5; V gene: TRBV2; CDR3 protein: ASNLGQKSQETQY
J gene: TRBJ2-3; V gene: TRBV18; CDR3 protein: ASSPRTDTQY
J gene: TRBJ2-3; V gene: TRBV18; CDR3 protein: ASSPPTGTSTDTQY
J gene: TRBJ2-1; V gene: TRBV7-8; CDR3 protein: ASTQREGQNEQF
J gene: TRBJ1-1; V gene: TRBV5-1; CDR3 protein: ASSLTAIGAVNTEAF
J gene: TRBJ2-1; V gene: TRBV14; CDR3 protein: ASSQSSGRVEQF
J gene: TRBJ2-7; V gene: TRBV11-2; CDR3 protein: ASSLEQGYYEQY
J gene: TRBJ2-2; V gene: TRBV18; CDR3 protein: ASSGGGELF
J gene: TRBJ1-1; V gene: TRBV5-1; CDR3 protein: ASSLVGAGEAF
J gene: TRBJ1-4; V gene: TRBV30; CDR3 protein: AWSGDRGSNEKLF
J gene: TRBJ2-3; V gene: TRBV5-6; CDR3 protein: ASSRDRGLADTQY
J gene: TRBJ1-1; V gene: TRBV11-2; CDR3 protein: ASSLAQGKTEAF
J gene: TRBJ2-1; V gene: TRBV7-2; CDR3 protein: ASSRGQGIARNEQF
J gene: TRBJ2-7; V gene: TRBV7-2; CDR3 protein: ASSLVALAGGYEQY
J gene: TRBJ2-7; V gene: TRBV13; CDR3 protein: ASSLERLGYEQY
J gene: TRBJ1-1; V gene: TRBV18; CDR3 protein: ASSPPYGRNTEAF
J gene: TRBJ2-1; V gene: TRBV5-6; CDR3 protein: ASSTGGRYNEQF